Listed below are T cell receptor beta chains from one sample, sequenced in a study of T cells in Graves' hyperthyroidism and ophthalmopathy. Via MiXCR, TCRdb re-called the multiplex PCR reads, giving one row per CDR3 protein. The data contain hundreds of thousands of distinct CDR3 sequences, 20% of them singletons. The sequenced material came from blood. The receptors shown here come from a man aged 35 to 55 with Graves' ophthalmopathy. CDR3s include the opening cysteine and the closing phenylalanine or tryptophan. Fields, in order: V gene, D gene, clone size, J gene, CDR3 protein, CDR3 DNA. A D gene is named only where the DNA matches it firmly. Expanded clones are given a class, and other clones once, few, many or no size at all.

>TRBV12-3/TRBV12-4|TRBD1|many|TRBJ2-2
CASSTWTGGAANTGELFF
TGTGCCAGCAGTACCTGGACAGGGGGCGCCGCGAACACCGGGGAGCTGTTTTTT
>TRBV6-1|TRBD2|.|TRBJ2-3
CASGEGTTDTQYF
TGTGCCAGCGGGGAGGGGACCACAGATACGCAGTATTTT
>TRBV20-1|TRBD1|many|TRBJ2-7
CSARGTGGYTGEQYF
TGCAGTGCTAGAGGGACAGGGGGATATACGGGAGAGCAGTACTTC
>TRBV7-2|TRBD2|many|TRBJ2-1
CASSLGLAGGRSEQFF
TGTGCCAGCAGCTTAGGTCTAGCGGGAGGACGGAGTGAGCAGTTCTTC
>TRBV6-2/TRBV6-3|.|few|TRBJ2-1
CASSYFSGAGSYNEQFF
TGTGCCAGCAGTTACTTCTCGGGGGCAGGCTCCTACAATGAGCAGTTCTTC
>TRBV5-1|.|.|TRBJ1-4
CASSLYPGLSNEKLFF
TGCGCCAGCAGCTTGTATCCAGGGCTCTCCAATGAAAAACTGTTTTTT
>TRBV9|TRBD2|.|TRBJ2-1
CASSVGTSGSVNYNEQFF
TGTGCCAGCAGCGTAGGGACTAGCGGGAGCGTTAACTACAATGAGCAGTTCTTC
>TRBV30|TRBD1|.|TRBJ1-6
CAWRRGQGGSPLHF
TGTGCCTGGAGACGGGGACAGGGTGGTTCACCCCTCCACTTT
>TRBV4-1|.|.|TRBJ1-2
CASSHQTGSNGYTF
TGCGCCAGCAGCCACCAAACAGGGTCCAATGGCTACACCTTC
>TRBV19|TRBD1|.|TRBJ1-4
CASSMGQGSEKLFF
TGTGCCAGTAGTATGGGACAGGGGTCTGAAAAACTGTTTTTT
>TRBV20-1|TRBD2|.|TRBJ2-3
CCAGAGGPADTQYF
TGCTGTGCTGGAGCGGGAGGGCCCGCAGATACGCAGTATTTT
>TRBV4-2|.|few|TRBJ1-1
CASRRREDTEAFF
TGTGCCAGCAGACGTAGGGAGGACACTGAAGCTTTCTTT
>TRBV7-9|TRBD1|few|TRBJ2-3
CASSLPHQQGDTQYF
TGTGCCAGCAGCTTACCTCACCAACAGGGGGATACGCAGTATTTT
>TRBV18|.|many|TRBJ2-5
CASSPTGEETQYF
TGTGCCAGCTCACCGACGGGTGAAGAGACCCAGTACTTC
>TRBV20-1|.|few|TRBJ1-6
CSARSVVDSYNSPLHF
TGCAGTGCTAGATCCGTTGTAGATTCCTATAATTCACCCCTCCACTTT
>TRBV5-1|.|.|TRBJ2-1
CASSLEEGPATNEQFF
TGCGCCAGCAGCTTGGAAGAGGGGCCAGCTACAAATGAGCAGTTCTTC
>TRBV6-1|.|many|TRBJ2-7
CASRGVASPYEQYF
TGTGCCAGCAGAGGTGTGGCGTCCCCCTACGAGCAGTACTTC
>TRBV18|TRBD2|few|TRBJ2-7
CASSPSAGAGEQYF
TGTGCCAGCTCACCCTCGGCGGGAGCGGGAGAGCAGTACTTC
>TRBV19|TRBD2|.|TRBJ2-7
CASSIGTSGTHEQYF
TGTGCCAGTAGTATAGGGACTAGCGGGACCCACGAGCAGTACTTC
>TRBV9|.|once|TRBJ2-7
CASSVGGTALYEHYF
TGTGCCAGCAGCGTAGGGGGGACTGCTCTCTACGAGCATTACTTC
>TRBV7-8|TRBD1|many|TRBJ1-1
CASSIGTGSATEAFF
TGTGCCAGCAGCATAGGGACAGGGTCGGCCACTGAAGCTTTCTTT
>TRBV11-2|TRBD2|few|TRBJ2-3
CANSLAGTSTDTQYF
TGTGCCAACAGCTTAGCGGGCACTAGCACAGATACGCAGTATTTT
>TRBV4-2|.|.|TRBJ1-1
CASSRDQRNTEAFF
TGTGCCAGCAGCCGGGATCAGAGGAACACTGAAGCTTTCTTT
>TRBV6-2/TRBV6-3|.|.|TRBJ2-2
CASSYFYGEGRELFF
TGTGCCAGCAGTTACTTCTATGGAGAGGGCCGGGAGCTGTTTTTT
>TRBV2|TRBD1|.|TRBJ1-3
CASSESWLQGARGNTIYF
TGTGCCAGCAGTGAATCCTGGTTGCAGGGGGCGAGGGGAAACACCATATATTTT
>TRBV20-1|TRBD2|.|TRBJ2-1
CSARDPTSGNEQFF
TGCAGTGCTAGAGACCCGACTAGCGGCAATGAGCAGTTCTTC
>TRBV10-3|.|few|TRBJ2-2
CAIRWGGQNTGELFF
TGTGCCATCAGATGGGGGGGGCAAAACACCGGGGAGCTGTTTTTT
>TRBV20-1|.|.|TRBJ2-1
CSATRSGPYNEQFF
TGCAGTGCCACCCGATCAGGCCCCTACAATGAGCAGTTCTTC
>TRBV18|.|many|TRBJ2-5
CASSPGPPGGTQYF
TGTGCCAGCTCACCTGGACCGCCCGGGGGGACCCAGTACTTC
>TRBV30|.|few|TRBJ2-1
CAWSLAYNEQFF
TGTGCCTGGAGCCTAGCCTACAATGAGCAGTTCTTC
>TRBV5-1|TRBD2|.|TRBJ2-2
CASSRASGGAVYTGELFF
TGCGCCAGCAGTCGGGCTAGCGGGGGGGCCGTGTACACCGGGGAGCTGTTTTTT
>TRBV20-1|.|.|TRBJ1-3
CSALTGNSGNTIYF
TGCAGTGCCCTGACAGGCAACTCTGGAAACACCATATATTTT
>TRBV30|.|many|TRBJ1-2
CAWSSSAMASTTF
TGTGCCTGGAGTTCCAGCGCTATGGCCTCTACCACCTTC
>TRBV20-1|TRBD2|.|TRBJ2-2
CSARQREGLARELFF
TGCAGTGCTAGGCAGCGGGAGGGCCTGGCGAGGGAGCTGTTTTTT
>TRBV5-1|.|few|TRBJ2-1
CASSMTGVNNEQFF
TGCGCCAGCAGCATGACGGGAGTCAACAATGAGCAGTTCTTC
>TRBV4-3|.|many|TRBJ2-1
CASSQDLGGNEQFF
TGCGCCAGCAGCCAAGATTTGGGGGGCAATGAGCAGTTCTTC
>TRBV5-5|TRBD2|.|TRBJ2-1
CASSLGIRDYRSNEQFF
TGTGCCAGCAGCTTGGGGATCCGGGACTATCGTTCCAATGAGCAGTTCTTC
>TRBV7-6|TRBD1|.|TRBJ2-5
CASSLRTGGMETQYF
TGTGCCAGCAGCTTAAGGACAGGGGGCATGGAGACCCAGTACTTC
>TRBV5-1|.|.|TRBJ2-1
CASSFFPGGATYNEQFF
TGCGCCAGCAGCTTTTTCCCGGGGGGCGCTACCTACAATGAGCAGTTCTTC
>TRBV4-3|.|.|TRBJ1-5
CASSQEVGRSNQPQHF
TGCGCCAGCAGCCAAGAGGTGGGTAGAAGCAATCAGCCCCAGCATTTT
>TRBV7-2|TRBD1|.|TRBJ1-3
CASSRGQGRADTIYF
TGTGCCAGCAGCCGGGGACAGGGCCGGGCGGACACCATATATTTT
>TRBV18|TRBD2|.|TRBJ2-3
CASSPTSSGSSTDTQYF
TGTGCCAGCTCTCCAACTTCTAGCGGGAGTAGTACAGATACGCAGTATTTT
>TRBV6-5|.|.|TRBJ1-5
CASSYRGGGSQPQHF
TGTGCCAGCAGTTACAGAGGTGGGGGCAGTCAGCCCCAGCATTTT
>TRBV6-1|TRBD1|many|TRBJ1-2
CASRDGTGGGYTF
TGTGCCAGCAGGGACGGGACAGGGGGCGGCTACACCTTC
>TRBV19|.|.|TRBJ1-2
CASKFTASYGYTF
TGTGCCAGTAAGTTTACGGCTAGCTATGGCTACACCTTC
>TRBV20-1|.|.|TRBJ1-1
CNAGPLNTEAFF
TGCAACGCGGGACCTTTGAACACTGAAGCTTTCTTT
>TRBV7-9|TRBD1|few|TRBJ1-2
CASSRAAGGLSGYTF
TGTGCCAGCAGTCGCGCGGCAGGGGGCCTTAGTGGCTACACCTTC
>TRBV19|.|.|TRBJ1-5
CASSMGSEQPQHF
TGTGCCAGTAGTATGGGGTCAGAACAGCCCCAGCATTTT
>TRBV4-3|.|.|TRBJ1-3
CASSQDLIGQPGNTIYF
TGCGCCAGCAGCCAAGACCTTATCGGACAGCCAGGAAACACCATATATTTT
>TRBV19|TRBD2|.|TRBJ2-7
CASSIDVAGTIHEQYF
TGTGCCAGTAGTATAGACGTAGCGGGAACAATCCACGAGCAGTACTTC
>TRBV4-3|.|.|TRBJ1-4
CASSQDLDSLNEKLFF
TGCGCCAGCAGCCAAGACCTGGACAGTCTGAATGAAAAACTGTTTTTT
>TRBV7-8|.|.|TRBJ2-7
CASSIGTFYEQYF
TGTGCCAGCAGCATCGGGACATTCTACGAGCAGTACTTC
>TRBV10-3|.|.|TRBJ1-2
CAISVASRGNYGYTF
TGTGCCATCAGTGTGGCCTCCCGGGGTAACTATGGCTACACCTTC
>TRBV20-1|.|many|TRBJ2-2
CSASFPSGHGELFF
TGCAGTGCTTCGTTTCCTTCGGGACACGGGGAGCTGTTTTTT
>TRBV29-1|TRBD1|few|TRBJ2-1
CSVRDRGRNEQFF
TGCAGCGTCCGGGACAGGGGGAGGAATGAGCAGTTCTTC
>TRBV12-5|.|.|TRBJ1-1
CASGREAFF
TGTGCTAGTGGCCGTGAAGCTTTCTTT
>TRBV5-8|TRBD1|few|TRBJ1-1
CASSLFTGASNTEAFF
TGTGCCAGCAGCTTGTTTACAGGGGCTTCGAACACTGAAGCTTTCTTT
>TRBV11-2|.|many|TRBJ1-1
CASSLEAMSTEAFF
TGTGCCAGCAGCTTGGAGGCGATGAGCACTGAAGCTTTCTTT
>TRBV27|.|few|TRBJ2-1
CASGLRGPPNNEQFF
TGTGCCAGCGGGTTAAGGGGACCCCCCAACAATGAGCAGTTCTTC
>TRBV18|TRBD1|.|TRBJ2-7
CASSGDRVPYEQYF
TGTGCCAGCTCAGGGGACAGGGTTCCCTACGAGCAGTACTTC